The rows below give T cell receptor beta chains drawn from one sample of a study of blood T cell repertoires in COVID-19. Clones were sequenced by immunoSEQ multiplex PCR, and TCRdb holds only the in-frame ones, with some missing. In the table there are around 440,000 clones, about 91% of which are singletons. The sample comprised peripheral blood. Receptor source: a woman aged 50 to 60 with COVID-19, enrolled during active disease. CDR3s include the opening cysteine and the closing phenylalanine or tryptophan. D genes are given only for firm matches. A clone size is listed for some rows: how often the clone was seen (once, few, many), or a class if it is expanded.

V gene	J gene	clone size	D gene	CDR3 length	CDR3 protein	CDR3 DNA
TRBV6-5	TRBJ2-3	-	TRBD2	14	CASRTSGGTDTQYF	TGTGCCAGCAGAACTAGCGGGGGGACAGATACGCAGTATTTT
TRBV9	TRBJ1-5	-	TRBD1	15	CASSAGQGGGQPQHF	TGTGCCAGCAGCGCGGGACAGGGAGGAGGGCAGCCCCAGCATTTT
TRBV12-3/TRBV12-4	TRBJ1-1	-	TRBD1	12	CAIGTGNTEAFF	TGTGCCATAGGGACAGGGAACACTGAAGCTTTCTTT
TRBV10-3	TRBJ1-1	once	-	13	CAISESEETEAFF	TGTGCCATCAGTGAGTCGGAGGAAACTGAAGCTTTCTTT
TRBV4-1	TRBJ1-2	-	TRBD1	15	CASSLGQGFNYGYTF	TGCGCCAGCAGCCTGGGACAGGGGTTTAACTATGGCTACACCTTC
TRBV29-1	TRBJ1-1	-	-	13	CSVASNRDTEAFF	TGCAGCGTCGCATCTAACAGGGACACTGAAGCTTTCTTT
TRBV5-6	TRBJ2-1	-	TRBD1	14	CASSFGTGFNEQFF	TGTGCCAGCAGTTTTGGGACAGGTTTCAATGAGCAGTTCTTC
TRBV7-2	TRBJ2-1	-	TRBD2	16	CASSGTLAGGLNEQFF	TGTGCCAGCAGCGGGACCCTAGCGGGGGGGCTCAATGAGCAGTTCTTC
TRBV6-5	TRBJ1-5	once	-	14	CASSYMGPDQPQHF	TGTGCCAGCAGTTATATGGGGCCTGATCAGCCCCAGCATTTT
TRBV4-2	TRBJ1-2	few	-	16	CASSLTVTGSADGYTF	TGTGCCAGCAGCCTAACCGTTACAGGGTCGGCGGATGGCTACACCTTC
TRBV5-4	TRBJ2-1	-	-	16	CASSSAPGSTYNEQFF	TGTGCCAGCAGCTCCGCACCAGGTTCGACCTACAATGAGCAGTTCTTC
TRBV5-8	TRBJ1-6	-	-	14	CASAQIRGRSPLHF	TGTGCCAGCGCACAGATCAGGGGCCGCTCACCCCTCCACTTT
TRBV5-4	TRBJ1-1	-	-	14	CASSPQAMNTEAFF	TGTGCCAGCAGCCCCCAAGCTATGAACACTGAAGCTTTCTTT
TRBV6-1	TRBJ1-4	-	TRBD1	15	CASSLTGTVQGKLFF	TGTGCCAGCAGCCTAACCGGGACAGTACAAGGAAAACTGTTTTTT
TRBV24-1	TRBJ2-5	-	-	14	CATSSRQPQETQYF	TGTGCCACCAGTTCAAGACAGCCTCAAGAGACCCAGTACTTC
TRBV29-1	TRBJ2-7	-	-	14	CSVDGGPGVHEQYF	TGCAGCGTTGACGGCGGACCAGGGGTCCACGAGCAGTACTTC
TRBV19	TRBJ1-5	-	-	14	CASTPNRVDQPQHF	TGTGCCAGTACCCCCAATCGGGTCGATCAGCCCCAGCATTTT
TRBV18	TRBJ2-2	-	TRBD2	17	CASSPPGGLGGTGELFF	TGTGCCAGCTCACCACCCGGCGGACTAGGAGGCACCGGGGAGCTGTTTTTT
TRBV24-1	TRBJ1-4	once	-	16	CATSAPLGGEDEKLFF	TGTGCCACCAGTGCCCCGCTTGGGGGCGAGGATGAAAAACTGTTTTTT
TRBV30	TRBJ1-2	-	-	16	CAWSGVIGGAEYGYTF	TGTGCCTGGAGTGGGGTTATTGGGGGCGCAGAATATGGCTACACCTTC
TRBV30	TRBJ1-5	-	TRBD1	15	CAWSVQGGSNQPQHF	TGTGCCTGGAGTGTTCAGGGGGGTAGCAATCAGCCCCAGCATTTT
TRBV5-4	TRBJ1-2	once	-	14	CASSLGETVRGYTF	TGTGCCAGCAGCTTGGGTGAAACGGTTCGTGGCTACACCTTC
TRBV12-5	TRBJ2-3	-	TRBD2	14	CASGPLGGGDTQYF	TGTGCTAGTGGTCCCCTCGGGGGGGGAGATACGCAGTATTTT
TRBV5-4	TRBJ2-7	-	TRBD1	16	CASSDLAGTGNYEQYF	TGTGCCAGCAGCGACCTGGCCGGGACAGGTAACTACGAGCAGTACTTC
TRBV30	TRBJ1-2	few	TRBD1	15	CAWSVLTGRSYGYTF	TGTGCCTGGAGTGTTTTGACAGGGAGGTCTTATGGCTACACCTTC
TRBV24-1	TRBJ1-2	once	-	13	CATSDLHFRVYTF	TGTGCCACCAGTGATTTGCATTTCAGGGTCTACACCTTC
TRBV9	TRBJ2-7	-	TRBD1	13	CASSGDRGREQYF	TGTGCCAGCAGCGGTGACAGGGGGCGCGAGCAGTACTTC
TRBV20-1	TRBJ2-7	-	TRBD2	14	CSASLTGGTYEQYF	TGCAGTGCTAGTCTGACGGGGGGAACCTACGAGCAGTACTTC